This T cell receptor (beta chain) was documented in a study of T-cell reconstitution after alpha-beta-depleted transplantation in children. The library targeted TCRbeta and was prepared with unique molecular identifiers. TCRdb re-derived calls from the PCR reads in MiXCR, one entry per CDR3 protein. Here the sample spans 70,000 or so distinct CDR3 sequences, approximately 10% being singletons. This clonotype was recorded many times. CDR3 length equals 19 residues. The ends lost 0 bases at V and 0 bases at J; junction bases unmatched: 3. In germline, CDR1 is MNHEY, CDR2 SVGAGI. The TCR originated in a boy younger than 18 with acute myeloid leukemia, due to receive a stem cell transplant. The rearrangement joins TRBV6-5 to TRBJ2-6, with TRBD1 identical over 12 bases. The material sequenced was PBMCs, taken before TCRalphabeta/CD19-depleted stem cell transplant. The CDR3 nucleotides are TGTGCCAGCAGTTACTCAGGGACAGGGGGCCGCTCTGGGGCCAACGTCCTGACTTTC. Translated: CASSYSGTGGRSGANVLTF.